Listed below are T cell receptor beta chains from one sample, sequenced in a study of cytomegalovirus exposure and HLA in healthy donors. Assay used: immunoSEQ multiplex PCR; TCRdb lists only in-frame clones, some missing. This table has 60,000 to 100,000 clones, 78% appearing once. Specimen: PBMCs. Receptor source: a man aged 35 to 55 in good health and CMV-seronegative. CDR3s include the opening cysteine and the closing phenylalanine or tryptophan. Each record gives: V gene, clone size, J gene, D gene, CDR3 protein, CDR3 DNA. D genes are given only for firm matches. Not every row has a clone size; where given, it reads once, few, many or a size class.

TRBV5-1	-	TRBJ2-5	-	CASSLEDLTRETQYF	TGCGCCAGCAGCTTGGAAGACTTGACTCGGGAGACCCAGTACTTC
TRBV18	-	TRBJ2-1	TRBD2	CASSPPGIAGGSEQFF	TGTGCCAGCTCACCACCGGGGATAGCGGGAGGTAGTGAGCAGTTCTTC
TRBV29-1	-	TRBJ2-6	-	CSVLSGANVLTF	TGCAGCGTACTCTCTGGGGCCAACGTCCTGACTTTC
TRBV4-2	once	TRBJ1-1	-	CASSHEGQGVKAFF	TGTGCCAGCAGCCATGAAGGCCAGGGCGTTAAAGCTTTCTTT
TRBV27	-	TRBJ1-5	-	CASSSITGSNQPQHF	TGTGCCAGCAGTTCCATAACAGGGTCAAATCAGCCCCAGCATTTT
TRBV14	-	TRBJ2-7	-	CASRKSQGSYYEQYF	TGTGCCAGCAGGAAAAGCCAGGGGAGTTACTACGAGCAGTACTTC
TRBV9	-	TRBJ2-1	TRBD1	CASSVDGQGASDEQFF	TGTGCCAGCAGCGTAGACGGACAGGGGGCATCGGATGAGCAGTTCTTC
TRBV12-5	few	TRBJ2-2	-	CASLRRTGRAGELFF	TGTGCTAGTCTTCGTCGGACAGGGAGGGCCGGGGAGCTGTTTTTT
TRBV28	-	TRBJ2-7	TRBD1	CASSSTGGNYEQYF	TGTGCCAGCAGCTCGACAGGGGGCAACTACGAGCAGTACTTC
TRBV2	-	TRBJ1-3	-	CASSYRQTGNTIYF	TGTGCCAGCAGTTATAGACAAACGGGAAACACCATATATTTT
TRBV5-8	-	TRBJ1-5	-	CASSLGTGGNQPQHF	TGTGCCAGCAGCTTAGGGACGGGGGGCAATCAGCCCCAGCATTTT
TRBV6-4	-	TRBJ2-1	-	CASSEGQSSYNEQFF	TGTGCCAGCAGTGAAGGACAGAGCTCCTACAATGAGCAGTTCTTC